The rows below give T cell receptor beta chains drawn from one sample of a study of T cell responses to AZD1222 COVID-19 vaccine. Clones were read by immunoSEQ multiplex PCR, and TCRdb kept only the in-frame ones, dropping some. The sample has under 200,000 clones; 90% to 95% are singletons. Here the sequenced sample was peripheral blood, taken 28 days after the second AZD1222 dose. These receptors came from an adult who received the AZD1222 COVID-19 vaccine. The CDR3 runs from the conserved cysteine through the conserved F or W. A D gene is named only where the DNA matches it firmly. Size tells how often a clone was seen (once, few, many) or the class of an expanded clone, and some rows leave it out.

d_gene: TRBD1; v_gene: TRBV7-2; abundance: .; j_gene: TRBJ1-5; CDR3nt: TGTGCCAGCAGGGCAGGGGGCGGGTTGGGCAATCAGCCCCAGCATTTT; CDR3aa: CASRAGGGLGNQPQHF
d_gene: .; v_gene: TRBV7-2; abundance: .; j_gene: TRBJ2-5; CDR3nt: TGTGCCAGCAGCCCCCGTGCGGGGGCTCGAGAGACCCAGTACTTC; CDR3aa: CASSPRAGARETQYF
d_gene: .; v_gene: TRBV11-2; abundance: .; j_gene: TRBJ1-1; CDR3nt: TGTGCCAGCAGCAACGAACAGGGTCTCACTGAAGCTTTCTTT; CDR3aa: CASSNEQGLTEAFF
d_gene: .; v_gene: TRBV30; abundance: .; j_gene: TRBJ1-1; CDR3nt: TGTGCCTGGGAACAACCGGGACCCAACACTGAAGCTTTCTTT; CDR3aa: CAWEQPGPNTEAFF
d_gene: .; v_gene: TRBV12-5; abundance: .; j_gene: TRBJ1-4; CDR3nt: TGTGCTAGTGGTTTGGTACTGAGGGGAACTGAAAAACTGTTTTTT; CDR3aa: CASGLVLRGTEKLFF
d_gene: TRBD2; v_gene: TRBV7-2; abundance: .; j_gene: TRBJ2-7; CDR3nt: TGTGCCAGCAGCTCCCAGGGAGCGGGGGTCTACGAGCAGTACTTC; CDR3aa: CASSSQGAGVYEQYF
d_gene: .; v_gene: TRBV7-8; abundance: .; j_gene: TRBJ1-4; CDR3nt: TGTGCCAGCAGCTCGCTTAGGAGTGTAGATGAAAAACTGTTTTTT; CDR3aa: CASSSLRSVDEKLFF
d_gene: TRBD1; v_gene: TRBV2; abundance: .; j_gene: TRBJ1-4; CDR3nt: TGTGCCAGCAGCGGACAGGGAACTAATGAAAAACTGTTTTTT; CDR3aa: CASSGQGTNEKLFF
d_gene: .; v_gene: TRBV10-3; abundance: .; j_gene: TRBJ2-5; CDR3nt: TGTGCCATCAGTGAGTCGATCGGAGAGACCCAGTACTTC; CDR3aa: CAISESIGETQYF
d_gene: TRBD1; v_gene: TRBV19; abundance: .; j_gene: TRBJ1-2; CDR3nt: TGTGCCAGTTCTCTGACAGGGTCCTATGGCTACACCTTC; CDR3aa: CASSLTGSYGYTF
d_gene: .; v_gene: TRBV6-5; abundance: .; j_gene: TRBJ2-7; CDR3nt: TGTGCCAGCAGTTACACACAGGGCGGAGGGTACGAGCAGTACTTC; CDR3aa: CASSYTQGGGYEQYF
d_gene: .; v_gene: TRBV2; abundance: .; j_gene: TRBJ2-3; CDR3nt: TGTGCCAGCAGACCCGCTTCCAGCACAGATACGCAGTATTTT; CDR3aa: CASRPASSTDTQYF
d_gene: .; v_gene: TRBV29-1; abundance: .; j_gene: TRBJ2-6; CDR3nt: TGCAGCGTTGAGGACAGATTCCCAGGTGCCAACGTCCTGACTTTC; CDR3aa: CSVEDRFPGANVLTF
d_gene: .; v_gene: TRBV6-6; abundance: .; j_gene: TRBJ1-2; CDR3nt: TGTGCCAGCAGTTATGAGTCGGACTATGGCTACACCTTC; CDR3aa: CASSYESDYGYTF
d_gene: .; v_gene: TRBV4-2; abundance: .; j_gene: TRBJ2-3; CDR3nt: TGTGCCAGCAGCCAAGAAGTCGCAGATACGCAGTATTTT; CDR3aa: CASSQEVADTQYF
d_gene: .; v_gene: TRBV20-1; abundance: .; j_gene: TRBJ2-5; CDR3nt: TGCAGTGCTAGACAAGAGACCCAGTACTTC; CDR3aa: CSARQETQYF
d_gene: TRBD1; v_gene: TRBV7-2; abundance: once; j_gene: TRBJ1-2; CDR3nt: TGTGCCAGCAGCTTGGACAGGTTAAACTATGGCTACACCTTC; CDR3aa: CASSLDRLNYGYTF
d_gene: .; v_gene: TRBV27; abundance: .; j_gene: TRBJ1-1; CDR3nt: TGTGCCAGCAGGTGGGGGACTGAAGCTTTCTTT; CDR3aa: CASRWGTEAFF
d_gene: .; v_gene: TRBV7-9; abundance: .; j_gene: TRBJ1-2; CDR3nt: TGTGCCAGCAGCTTAGGAGAGGGTTCGTATGGCTACACCTTC; CDR3aa: CASSLGEGSYGYTF
d_gene: .; v_gene: TRBV3-1/TRBV3-2; abundance: once; j_gene: TRBJ1-1; CDR3nt: TGTGCCAGCAGCCCATCTCCCTTGAACACTGAAGCTTTCTTT; CDR3aa: CASSPSPLNTEAFF
d_gene: .; v_gene: TRBV9; abundance: .; j_gene: TRBJ2-2; CDR3nt: TGTGCCAGCAGCGTCCTAGAGGCCGGGGAGCTGTTTTTT; CDR3aa: CASSVLEAGELFF
d_gene: .; v_gene: TRBV28; abundance: once; j_gene: TRBJ1-6; CDR3nt: TGTGCCACCTCGTCTTATAATTCACCCCTCCACTTT; CDR3aa: CATSSYNSPLHF
d_gene: TRBD2; v_gene: TRBV3-1/TRBV3-2; abundance: .; j_gene: TRBJ2-7; CDR3nt: TGTGCCAGCAGCCCTCGACTAGCGGGAGGGTATTACGAGCAGTACTTC; CDR3aa: CASSPRLAGGYYEQYF
d_gene: .; v_gene: TRBV27; abundance: .; j_gene: TRBJ1-2; CDR3nt: TGTGCCAGCAGTTTATCCAGCCGGGGGGGCGCTTTCTATGGCTACACCTTC; CDR3aa: CASSLSSRGGAFYGYTF